This TCR beta chain was documented in a study of T cell responses to AZD1222 COVID-19 vaccine. Findings and caveats of the study: As reported, nearly half of all spike-specific TCRs target variant regions that are unmutated. AZD1222 recipients seropositive at baseline numbered only six or seven. Clonal diversity may have been underestimated, and the donors were mostly white British, with more females than males. Once two AZD1222 doses were given, Spike-specific TCR breadth and depth went up.

The data were produced by immunoSEQ multiplex PCR, yet TCRdb's version contains in-frame clones alone and is incomplete. The repertoire has about 55,000 clones, roughly 87% of them found once; the top ten carry around 4%. The CDR3 has 13 residues. V was clipped by 6 bases and J by 4 bases, with 13 bases between them. Looked up from germline, CDR1 is ENHRY and CDR2 is SYGVKD. A single count supports this clone. Its antigen is undetermined. The sequenced sample was peripheral blood, obtained on day 0 of AZD1222 vaccination. The source is an adult in good health. The chain employs TRBV10-3 and TRBJ2-7; D remains unclear. For the CDR3, the DNA is TGTGCCATCAGCGAGACTGATCAATACGAGCAGTACTTC. Encoded protein: CAISETDQYEQYF.